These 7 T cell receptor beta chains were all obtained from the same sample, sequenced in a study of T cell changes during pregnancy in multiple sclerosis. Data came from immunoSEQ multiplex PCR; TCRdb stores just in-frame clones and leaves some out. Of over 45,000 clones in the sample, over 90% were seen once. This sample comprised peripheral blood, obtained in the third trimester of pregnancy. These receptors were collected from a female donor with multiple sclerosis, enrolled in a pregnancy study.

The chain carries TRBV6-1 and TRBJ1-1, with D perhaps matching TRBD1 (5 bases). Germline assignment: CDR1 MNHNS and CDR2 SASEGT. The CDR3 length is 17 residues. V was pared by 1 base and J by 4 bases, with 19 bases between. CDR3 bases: TGTGCCAGCAGTGAAGACTGGGGCTTAAGACCGATCACTGAAGCTTTCTTT. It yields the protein CASSEDWGLRPITEAFF.

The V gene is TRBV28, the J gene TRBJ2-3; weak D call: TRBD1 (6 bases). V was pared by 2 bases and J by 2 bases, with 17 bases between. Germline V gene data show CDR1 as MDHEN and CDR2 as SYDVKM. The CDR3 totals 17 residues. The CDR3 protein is CASSLTDDRSPTDTQYF. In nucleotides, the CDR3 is TGTGCCAGCAGTTTAACGGACGACAGGTCACCCACAGATACGCAGTATTTT. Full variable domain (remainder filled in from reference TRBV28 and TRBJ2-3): DVKVTQSSRYLVKRTGEKVFLECVQDMDHENMFWYRQDPGLGLRLIYFSYDVKMKEKGDIPEGYSVSREKKERFSLILESASTNQTSMYLCASSLTDDRSPTDTQYFGPGTRLTVL.

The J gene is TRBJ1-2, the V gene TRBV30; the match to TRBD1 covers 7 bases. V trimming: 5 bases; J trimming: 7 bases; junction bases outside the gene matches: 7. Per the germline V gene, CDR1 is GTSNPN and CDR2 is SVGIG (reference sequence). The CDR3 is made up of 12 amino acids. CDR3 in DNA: TGTGCCTGGGACAGGGAGTTTGGTGGCTACACCTTC. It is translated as CAWDREFGGYTF.

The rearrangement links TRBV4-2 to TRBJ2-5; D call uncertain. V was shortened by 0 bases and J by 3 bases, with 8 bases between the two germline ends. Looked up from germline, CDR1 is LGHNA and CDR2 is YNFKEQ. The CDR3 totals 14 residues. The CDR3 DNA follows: TGTGCCAGCAGCCAAGACGCGCGGAAAGAGACCCAGTACTTC. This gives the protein CASSQDARKETQYF.

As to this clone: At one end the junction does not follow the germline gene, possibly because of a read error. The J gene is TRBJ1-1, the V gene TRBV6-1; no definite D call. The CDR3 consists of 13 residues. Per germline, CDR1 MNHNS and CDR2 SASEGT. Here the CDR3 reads CASTRAGFTGAFF. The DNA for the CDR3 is TGTGCCAGCACGCGGGCAGGATTCACTGGAGCTTTCTTT.

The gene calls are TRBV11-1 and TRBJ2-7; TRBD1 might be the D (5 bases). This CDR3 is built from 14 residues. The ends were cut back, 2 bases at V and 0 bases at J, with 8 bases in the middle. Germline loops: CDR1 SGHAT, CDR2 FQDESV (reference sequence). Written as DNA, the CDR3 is TGTGCCAGCAGCTTATACAGGAGCTCCTACGAGCAGTACTTC. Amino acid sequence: CASSLYRSSYEQYF. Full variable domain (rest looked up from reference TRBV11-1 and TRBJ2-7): EAEVAQSPRYKITEKSQAVAFWCDPISGHATLYWYRQILGQGPELLVQFQDESVVDDSQLPKDRFSAERLKGVDSTLKIQPAELGDSAMYLCASSLYRSSYEQYFGPGTRLTVT.

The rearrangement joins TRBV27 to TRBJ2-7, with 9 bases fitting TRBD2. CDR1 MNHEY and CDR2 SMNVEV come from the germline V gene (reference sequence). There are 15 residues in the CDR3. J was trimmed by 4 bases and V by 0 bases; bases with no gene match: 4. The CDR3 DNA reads TGTGCCAGCAGTTTATCTAGCGGGAGTGGGTACGAGCAGTACTTC. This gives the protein CASSLSSGSGYEQYF.